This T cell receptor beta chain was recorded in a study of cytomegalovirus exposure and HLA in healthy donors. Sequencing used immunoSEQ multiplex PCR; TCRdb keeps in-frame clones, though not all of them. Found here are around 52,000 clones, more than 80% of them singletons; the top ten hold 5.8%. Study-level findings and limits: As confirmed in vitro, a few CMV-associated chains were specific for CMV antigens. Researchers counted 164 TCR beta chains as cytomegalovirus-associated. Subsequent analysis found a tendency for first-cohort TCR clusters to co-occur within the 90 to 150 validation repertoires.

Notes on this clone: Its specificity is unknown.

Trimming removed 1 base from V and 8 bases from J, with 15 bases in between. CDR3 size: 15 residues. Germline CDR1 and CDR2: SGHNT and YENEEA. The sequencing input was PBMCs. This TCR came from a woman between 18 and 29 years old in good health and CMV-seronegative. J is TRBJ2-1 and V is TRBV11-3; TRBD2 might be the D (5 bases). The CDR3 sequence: CASSLGLGILHEQFF. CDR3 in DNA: TGTGCCAGCAGCTTAGGACTCGGGATCCTCCATGAGCAGTTCTTC.